This T cell receptor beta chain comes out of a study of T cell responses to AZD1222 COVID-19 vaccine. The repertoire was sequenced with immunoSEQ multiplex PCR; TCRdb's copy has only in-frame clones and lacks some. The sample lists about 140,000 clones, about nine tenths seen once, with about 1.5% in the top ten. The V end was cut by 0 bases, the J end by 6 bases, with 9 bases between. Germline lookup yields CDR1 SEHNR and CDR2 FQNEAQ (reference sequence). CDR3 length equals 13 residues. The source of this sequence is an adult in good health. V usage is TRBV7-9 and J usage is TRBJ2-7; D tentatively fits TRBD1 or TRBD2 (6 bases each). Sample: peripheral blood, taken on day 0 of AZD1222 vaccination. The CDR3 sequence is CASSLAGGAEQYF. In DNA, the CDR3 is TGTGCCAGCAGCTTAGCGGGGGGCGCCGAGCAGTACTTC.